This TCR beta chain is drawn from a study of beta chain features in type 1 diabetes. Each sorted fraction was over 95% pure. This clone was detected only a few times. Its antigen is undetermined. Study-wide findings and caveats: Shortening that was moderate but significant affected the TCRB CDR3s of Type 1 diabetes patients in all four CD4+ subsets.

Reverse transcribing all isolated RNA meant expressed TCRB transcripts were sequenced. TCRdb's copy holds only in-frame clones and misses some; the assay was immunoSEQ multiplex PCR. The data contain around 150,000 clones, 6.5% to 8.5% of them singletons. The clonotype originates from a woman aged 18-35 years with type 1 diabetes. Material: central memory CD4+ T cells from blood.

The CDR3 sequence: CATSPREGGETQYF. The CDR3 nucleotides read TGTGCCACCAGCCCCAGAGAGGGTGGCGAGACCCAGTACTTC. This chain links TRBV15 with TRBJ2-5, with D maybe TRBD2 (5 bases). V was cut by 5 bases and J by 5 bases, with 15 bases left in between. Germline V gene sequence: CDR1 LNHNV, CDR2 YYDKDF (reference sequence). CDR3 length: 14 residues.